These 11 T cell receptor beta chains were all obtained from the same sample, sequenced in a study of human T cells and chemical hapten exposure (dated by TCRdb to about 2021). The label giving this sample's time point can be read as: patch test 3, about 24 weeks after DPC sensitization. The intended sense of this specimen's treatment or condition label: therapeutic diphenylcyclopropenone sensitization with weekly scalp DPC. To prepare the library, RACE was applied. The data were produced on a NextSeq 500. TCRdb took the public reads, trimmed them with fastp at Q25, ran MiXCR for clone calling and kept in-frame beta chains. Each CDR3 protein gets just one entry, which takes the most common genes and DNA from the rows behind it. In all, the sample holds more than 45,000 distinct CDR3 sequences, and around 12% of those were seen once. The ten largest clones take up roughly 2.3% of the sample. The sequences come from whole blood, collected in connection with sensitization to the hapten diphenylcyclopropenone (DPC). These receptors were taken from a man aged 25-40 years with alopecia areata. Some clones in this sample may be carry-over from other donors' samples.

The CDR3 sequence is CASSRTELAGYSEQFF. CDR3 nucleotides: TGTGCCAGCAGCCGCACGGAACTAGCGGGATATAGTGAGCAGTTCTTC. The V and J genes are TRBV7-2 and TRBJ2-1, with 10 bases fitting TRBD2. The J segment lost 9 bases and the V segment lost 5 bases, leaving 13 bases of the junction unmatched. The CDR3 consists of 16 residues. The V gene's germline CDR1 is SGHTA and CDR2 FQGNSA.

The chain combines TRBV6-2 or TRBV6-3 with TRBJ2-3; TRBD2 might be the D (5 bases). V dropped 7 bases and J dropped 2 bases, with 16 bases sitting between them. The CDR3 is 15 residues long. Germline-derived CDR1 and CDR2 are MNHEY and SVGEGT. CDR3 sequence (DNA): TGTGCCAGCACTCCGAGGCGGGTGGCCACAGATACGCAGTATTTT. Its protein is CASTPRRVATDTQYF.

This clonotype was seen many times. V gene TRBV6-2 or TRBV6-3 combines with J gene TRBJ1-6, with 11 nucleotides matching TRBD1. The CDR3 sequence is 13 residues long. Per germline, CDR1 MNHEY and CDR2 SVGEGT. V lost 6 bases, J lost 10 bases, and 2 bases stayed unmatched. CDR3 amino acids: CASSGQGASPLHF. CDR3 sequence (DNA): TGTGCCAGCAGCGGACAGGGGGCGTCACCCCTCCACTTT.

This clonotype has a handful of counts. The V call is TRBV7-2, the J call TRBJ2-3, with TRBD2 identical over 7 bases. The CDR3 has 17 amino acids. Germline CDR1 reads SGHTA; CDR2 reads FQGNSA. V was clipped by 1 base and J by 0 bases; unmatched bases: 7. The CDR3 nucleotides are TGTGCCAGCAGCTTAGAAGCTGGGGGGGGGAGCACAGATACGCAGTATTTT. This codes for CASSLEAGGGSTDTQYF.

The chain couples TRBV6-5 to TRBJ2-7, with D perhaps TRBD2 (5 bases). In germline, CDR1 is MNHEY, CDR2 SVGAGI. The CDR3 consists of 17 residues. The germline V and J ends were trimmed by 2 bases and 0 bases, with 17 bases remaining between them. The CDR3 nucleotides read TGTGCCAGCAGTTACCGGTTCAGAGGGATCTTCTCCTACGAGCAGTACTTC. It codes for CASSYRFRGIFSYEQYF.

In this sample, this clonotype turned up a few times. For the CDR3, the DNA is TGCGCCAGCAGCCAAGATCGCAGGGGGCTCACCTACGAGCAGTACTTC. It specifies CASSQDRRGLTYEQYF. The chain couples TRBV4-3 to TRBJ2-7; 8 nucleotides line up with TRBD1. J gave up 2 bases and V 0 bases, and 6 bases lay outside the gene matches. The CDR3 covers 16 residues. Germline values: CDR1 LGHNA, CDR2 YSLEER.

The rearrangement joins TRBV9 to TRBJ2-1; 13 bases are shared with TRBD2. Germline V gene lookup returns CDR1 SGDLS and CDR2 YYNGEE. The V segment lost 4 bases and the J segment 7 bases; nucleotides outside the gene matches: 8. The CDR3 has 16 residues. CDR3: CASSITLAGGLNEQFF. The CDR3 coding sequence is TGTGCCAGCAGCATAACACTAGCGGGGGGGCTGAATGAGCAGTTCTTC.

In the case of this clonotype: One junction end does not reproduce the germline sequence, and a read error may be involved. This rearrangement joins TRBV7-7 to TRBJ2-7, with 7 nucleotides matching TRBD1. This CDR3 has 14 residues. Germline V gene lookup returns CDR1 SSHAT and CDR2 FNYEAQ (reference sequence). The CDR3 is CASSPRQGENEQYF. CDR3 nucleotide sequence: TGTGCTAGCAGCCCCAGACAGGGAGAAAACGAGCAGTACTTC.

The table lists this clonotype with many counts. The DNA for the CDR3 is TGTGCCAGCAGTTACACTGCGCAGGGGACAGATACGCAGTATTTT. It translates to CASSYTAQGTDTQYF. The chain links TRBV6-5 to TRBJ2-3; TRBD1 might be the D (6 bases). Per germline, CDR1 MNHEY and CDR2 SVGAGI. CDR3 length: 15 residues. The V end lost 2 bases, the J end lost 3 bases, and 12 bases lay between the germline ends.

This clonotype has a count of ten or more. This chain links TRBV20-1 with TRBJ2-7, with D possibly being TRBD2 (6 bases). Germline lookup yields CDR1 DFQATT and CDR2 SNEGSKA (reference sequence). The CDR3 is 18 amino acids. Trimming took 3 bases from V and 2 from J, leaving 26 bases between them. The CDR3 here is CSASTSRGTPSPTYEQYF. The CDR3, as DNA: TGCAGTGCTAGCACTAGTCGCGGGACGCCATCCCCTACCTACGAGCAGTACTTC.

The CDR3 DNA follows: TGTGCCAGCAGTGATGCAACCGGGACAGCAACTCAAGAGACCCAGTACTTC. It codes for CASSDATGTATQETQYF. The chain uses TRBV25-1 and TRBJ2-5, with 7 bases aligning to TRBD1. V dropped 3 bases and J dropped 2; count of bases not matched to a gene: 12. From germline, CDR1 is MGHDK and CDR2 SYGVNS. The CDR3 consists of 17 residues.